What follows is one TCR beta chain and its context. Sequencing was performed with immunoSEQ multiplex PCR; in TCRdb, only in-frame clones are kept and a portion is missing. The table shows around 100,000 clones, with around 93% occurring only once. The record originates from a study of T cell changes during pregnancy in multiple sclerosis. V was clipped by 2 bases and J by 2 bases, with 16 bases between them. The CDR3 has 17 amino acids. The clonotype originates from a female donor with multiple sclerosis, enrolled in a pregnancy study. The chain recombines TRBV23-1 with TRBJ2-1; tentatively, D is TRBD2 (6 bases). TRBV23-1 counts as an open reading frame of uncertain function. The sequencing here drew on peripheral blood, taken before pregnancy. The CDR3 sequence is CASSQRERRGTYNEQFF. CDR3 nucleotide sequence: TGCGCCAGCAGTCAAAGGGAGAGGAGGGGCACCTACAATGAGCAGTTCTTC.